Each of the 32 T cell receptor beta chains below was sequenced from the same sample in a study of cytomegalovirus exposure and HLA in healthy donors. 13 Jbeta primers and 60 Vbeta primers were used for the PCR. The method was immunoSEQ multiplex PCR; TCRdb's version includes in-frame clones alone and lacks a portion of them. The sample consists of 100,000 to 120,000 clones, approximately 83% of them appearing once. Sequenced input: PBMCs. These receptors came from a middle-aged man in good health and CMV-seronegative.

V gene TRBV7-9 combines with J gene TRBJ2-5, with a possible D match to TRBD2 (5 bases). Matching the DNA end better, TRBJ2-7 makes the J call doubtful. The CDR3 runs to 13 residues. Germline loops: CDR1 SEHNR, CDR2 FQNEAQ (reference sequence). The CDR3 loop is CASSSGIAYEQYF. The CDR3 DNA reads TGTGCCAGCAGCTCGGGGATCGCCTACGAGCAGTACTTC.

This chain uses TRBV19 with TRBJ2-1, with 10 bases aligning to TRBD2. CDR3 length equals 12 residues. V was pared by 8 bases and J by 10 bases, with 5 bases of the junction left unmatched. Germline CDR1 is LNHDA and CDR2 is SQIVND (reference sequence). Here the CDR3 reads CASSIAGGEQFF. CDR3 nucleotide sequence: TGTGCCAGTTCGATAGCGGGGGGCGAGCAGTTCTTC.

This clone was seen once. This chain uses TRBV30 with TRBJ1-1, with D perhaps TRBD1 (5 bases). From germline, CDR1 is GTSNPN and CDR2 SVGIG (reference sequence). Trimming cost V 0 bases and J 5 bases, with 13 bases left between them. The CDR3 consists of 14 residues. As DNA, the CDR3 is TGTGCCTGGAGTGTAAGTCTGGGGGGGACTGAAGCTTTCTTT. Residues: CAWSVSLGGTEAFF.

The CDR3 spells CASSLAISGDTEAFF. CDR3 nucleotide sequence: TGTGCCAGCAGTTTGGCCATATCCGGGGACACTGAAGCTTTCTTT. The rearrangement links TRBV28 to TRBJ1-1, with no clear D. The V and J ends lost 3 bases and 3 bases respectively, with 14 bases between them. This CDR3 has 15 residues. Germline V lookup: CDR1 MDHEN, CDR2 SYDVKM.

The chain is built from TRBV6-1 and TRBJ2-7, with TRBD1 identical over 11 bases. With 6 bases clipped from V and 2 bases from J, the junction kept 3 bases outside the gene matches. The germline gives CDR1 MNHNS, CDR2 SASEGT. This CDR3 is built from 14 residues. CDR3 residues: CASRVGQGAYEQYF. For the CDR3, the DNA is TGTGCCAGCAGGGTGGGACAGGGGGCCTACGAGCAGTACTTC.

Of note for this clone: Mismatch with germline at one junction end may stem from a read error. V gene TRBV4-1 combines with J gene TRBJ1-1, with D tentatively TRBD1 (6 bases). Looked up from germline, CDR1 is MGHRA and CDR2 is YSYEKL. The CDR3 is 16 amino acids. CDR3 DNA sequence: TGCGCCAGCAGCCAGGCTTCCCAAGGGGGATATGCCCAGCTGCTCTTT. Translated, it gives CASSQASQGGYAQLLF.

V usage is TRBV15 and J usage is TRBJ1-1; D not certain. The V gene lost 0 bases and the J gene lost 2 bases, with 7 bases spanning the gap. This CDR3 has 14 amino acids. Germline V gene lookup returns CDR1 LNHNV and CDR2 YYDKDF (reference sequence). CDR3: CATSRDSRNTEAFF. In nucleotides, the CDR3 is TGTGCCACCAGCAGAGATTCTAGAAACACTGAAGCTTTCTTT.

This chain links TRBV21-1 with TRBJ2-3; no DNA check was done on the table's D call, TRBD2. TRBV21-1 is a pseudogene. The CDR3 extends over 13 amino acids. CDR3 coding DNA: TGTGCCAGCAGCAAAGGAGAGCTGGATACGCAGTATTTT. As protein: CASSKGELDTQYF.

This CDR3 is CASTSASVYGYTF. Here the CDR3 DNA reads TGTGCCAGCACCTCCGCGTCCGTGTATGGCTACACCTTC. The chain recombines TRBV6-6 with TRBJ1-2; D remains unclear. The V end lost 7 bases, the J end lost 5 bases, and 14 bases lay between the germline ends. The length of the CDR3 is 13 residues. Per the germline V gene, CDR1 is MNHNY and CDR2 is SVGAGI (reference sequence).

The J gene is TRBJ1-6, the V gene TRBV7-2; D gene uncertain. There are 16 residues in the CDR3. V was clipped by 5 bases and J by 7 bases, with 18 bases between them. The V gene's germline CDR1 is SGHTA and CDR2 FQGNSA. The CDR3 sequence is CASSSFPGDDNSPLHF. The CDR3 region has the DNA TGTGCCAGCAGCAGCTTCCCCGGGGATGACAATTCACCCCTCCACTTT. The full variable domain, in which reference TRBV7-2 and TRBJ1-6 provide the parts outside the CDR3, is GAGVSQSPSNKVTEKGKDVELRCDPISGHTALYWYRQSLGQGLEFLIYFQGNSAPDKSGLPSDRFSAERTGGSVSTLTIQRTQQEDSAVYLCASSSFPGDDNSPLHFGNGTRLTVT.

The genes are TRBV28 and TRBJ1-3; TRBD1 agrees at 9 bases. Germline V gives CDR1 MDHEN, CDR2 SYDVKM. Unmatched junction bases numbered 1, after V lost 6 bases and J lost 4 bases. CDR3 length: 13 residues. The DNA for the CDR3 is TGTGCCAGCAGGACAGGGGGGGGAAACACCATATATTTT. Translating it yields CASRTGGGNTIYF.

This clone was observed a single time. The chain is built from TRBV7-6 and TRBJ2-1; maybe TRBD2 (6 bases). The CDR3 length is 15 residues. Germline-derived CDR1 and CDR2 are SGHVS and FNYEAQ. The V gene lost 7 bases and the J gene lost 7 bases, with 20 bases spanning the gap. For the CDR3, the DNA is TGTGCCAGCAACATGGGGGGACGTATGCTGAATGAGCAGTTCTTC. This translates into CASNMGGRMLNEQFF.

The count of this clone is one. The CDR3 DNA follows: TGTGCCAGCAGGCTATCGACAGGATCTCAATCCTACGAGCAGTACTTC. This translates into CASRLSTGSQSYEQYF. The chain employs TRBV7-2 and TRBJ2-7; a possible D gene is TRBD1 (6 bases). CDR1 is SGHTA, CDR2 FQGNSA, per germline. This CDR3 is 16 amino acids long. The V gene lost 6 bases and the J gene lost 1 base, with 19 bases spanning the gap.

V usage is TRBV29-1 and J usage is TRBJ1-1; maybe TRBD1 (5 bases). Looked up from germline, CDR1 is SQVTM and CDR2 is ANQGSEA. CDR3 size: 14 residues. V dropped 4 bases and J dropped 0 bases, with 12 bases sitting between them. The CDR3 region has the DNA TGCAGCGTTGGGCAGGGAGGGATGAACACTGAAGCTTTCTTT. Residues: CSVGQGGMNTEAFF.

This chain links TRBV14 with TRBJ2-1, with D perhaps TRBD1 (5 bases). V was pared by 1 base and J by 2 bases, with 9 bases between. The length of the CDR3 is 15 residues. CDR1 is SGHDN and CDR2 is FVKESK in the germline V gene. CDR3 nucleotides: TGTGCCAGCAGCCAAGGGGGCCTTCCCTACAATGAGCAGTTCTTC. Translated: CASSQGGLPYNEQFF.

The genes are TRBV5-1 and TRBJ1-6, with 7 nucleotides matching TRBD1. The CDR3 consists of 14 residues. V was clipped by 4 bases and J by 4 bases; unmatched bases: 2. Germline values: CDR1 SGHRS, CDR2 YFSETQ. The CDR3 reads CASSAGQYNSPLHF. For the CDR3, the DNA is TGCGCCAGCAGCGCGGGACAGTATAATTCACCCCTCCACTTT.

The V and J genes are TRBV9 and TRBJ2-1; D perhaps matches TRBD1 (5 bases). CDR3 length equals 14 residues. Germline V lookup: CDR1 SGDLS, CDR2 YYNGEE. V dropped 0 bases and J dropped 5 bases, with 9 bases sitting between them. In DNA form, the CDR3 reads TGTGCCAGCAGCGTAGTAGGGGCCCACAATGAGCAGTTCTTC. This sequence encodes CASSVVGAHNEQFF.

The chain carries TRBV29-1 and TRBJ1-4, with TRBD1 matching over 8 bases. CDR3 length equals 13 residues. Per the germline V gene, CDR1 is SQVTM and CDR2 is ANQGSEA. With V trimmed by 6 bases and J by 6 bases, 6 bases remained unmatched. As DNA, the CDR3 is TGCAGCGTCGTGAACAGGGGGGATGAAAAACTGTTTTTT. This encodes CSVVNRGDEKLFF.

V is TRBV19 and J is TRBJ2-1; 9 bases map to TRBD1. The germline V gene has CDR1 LNHDA and CDR2 SQIVND (reference sequence). The trim removed 5 bases at V and 8 bases at J, leaving 10 bases unmatched. The CDR3 runs 15 residues. The CDR3 reads CASSSGTGWIDEQFF. The CDR3, as DNA: TGTGCCAGTAGTTCCGGGACAGGGTGGATCGATGAGCAGTTCTTC.

J is TRBJ1-1 and V is TRBV6-6; TRBD1 matches at 7 bases. The CDR3 runs to 14 residues. The V gene end was trimmed by 5 bases and the J gene end by 5 bases; junction bases not matched to a gene: 8. CDR1 MNHNY and CDR2 SVGAGI come from the germline V gene (reference sequence). DNA for the CDR3: TGTGCCAGCAGTCTTTCAGGGGGTCGAACTGAAGCTTTCTTT. The encoded protein is CASSLSGGRTEAFF.

This clone appeared once. This rearrangement joins TRBV5-1 to TRBJ1-1, with 7 bases matching TRBD1. CDR3 length equals 14 residues. V lost 4 bases, J lost 2 bases, and 5 bases stayed unmatched. From germline, CDR1 is SGHRS and CDR2 YFSETQ. The CDR3 sequence is CASSPGTANTEAFF. CDR3 nucleotides: TGCGCCAGCAGCCCCGGGACAGCCAACACTGAAGCTTTCTTT.

The chain employs TRBV6-1 and TRBJ1-5, with 7 bases that match TRBD1. V lost 7 bases to trimming and J lost 11 bases; unmatched junction nucleotides: 14. The CDR3 sequence is 14 residues long. The germline CDR1 and CDR2 sequences are MNHNS and SASEGT. The DNA for the CDR3 is TGTGCCAGCATGTCCGGGACAGAGGCCATGGCCCAGCATTTT. This encodes CASMSGTEAMAQHF.

This clone has a handful of counts. J is TRBJ1-2 and V is TRBV6-4; tentative D call: TRBD1 (5 bases). The CDR3 sequence is 15 residues long. Germline V gene data show CDR1 as MRHNA and CDR2 as SNTAGT. The ends were cut back, 4 bases at V and 5 bases at J, with 17 bases in the middle. CDR3 coding DNA: TGTGCCAGCAGTGTGGAGGAGGGGCTTGGGTATGGCTACACCTTC. Its protein product is CASSVEEGLGYGYTF.

The rearrangement joins TRBV12-5 to TRBJ2-2, with 10 bases fitting TRBD1. CDR1 and CDR2 (germline): LGHNT, FRNRAP. CDR3 size: 18 residues. With 1 base clipped from V and 4 bases from J, the junction kept 9 bases outside the gene matches. The CDR3 sequence: CASGLALTGGVGTGELFF. As DNA, the CDR3 is TGTGCTAGTGGTTTGGCCTTGACAGGGGGCGTCGGCACCGGGGAGCTGTTTTTT.

The gene calls are TRBV5-1 and TRBJ1-1, with D hard to call. The CDR3 totals 13 residues. V was shortened by 0 bases and J by 6 bases, with 9 bases between the two germline ends. Per germline, CDR1 SGHRS and CDR2 YFSETQ. CDR3 loop: CASSLAMSAEAFF. The CDR3 DNA is TGCGCCAGCAGCTTGGCCATGTCAGCTGAAGCTTTCTTT.

V is TRBV6-1 and J is TRBJ2-1; D might be TRBD2 (5 bases). The germline V gene has CDR1 MNHNS and CDR2 SASEGT. The CDR3 runs to 15 residues. Trimming removed 2 bases at V and 6 bases at J, with 14 bases between. In DNA, the CDR3 is TGTGCCAGCAGTGAAACTAGGGTCCCTCGCAATGAGCAGTTCTTC. It yields the protein CASSETRVPRNEQFF.

The chain combines TRBV29-1 with TRBJ2-2, with 8 bases matching TRBD1. The V gene end was trimmed by 7 bases and the J gene end by 1 base; junction bases not matched to a gene: 2. Germline CDR1 SQVTM, CDR2 ANQGSEA. CDR3 length equals 13 residues. Written as DNA, the CDR3 is TGCAGCGCCGACAGGGGGAACACCGGGGAGCTGTTTTTT. Translation gives CSADRGNTGELFF.

V usage is TRBV9 and J usage is TRBJ1-2, with D possibly being TRBD1 (6 bases). Germline CDR1 SGDLS, CDR2 YYNGEE. Trimming pared 0 bases from V and 2 bases from J, leaving 11 bases between. The CDR3 has 15 residues. In DNA form, the CDR3 reads TGTGCCAGCAGCGTAGGTCGGGGGGCCAACTATGGCTACACCTTC. Protein product: CASSVGRGANYGYTF. The variable domain in full, with the rest retrieved from reference TRBV9 and TRBJ1-2, is DSGVTQTPKHLITATGQRVTLRCSPRSGDLSVYWYQQSLDQGLQFLIQYYNGEERAKGNILERFSAQQFPDLHSELNLSSLELGDSALYFCASSVGRGANYGYTFGSGTRLTVV.

The chain joins TRBV5-1 to TRBJ1-1; D is uncertain. From germline, CDR1 is SGHRS and CDR2 YFSETQ. V dropped 0 bases and J dropped 1 base, with 4 bases sitting between them. This CDR3 comprises 13 residues. This chain's CDR3 is CASSLGANTEAFF. For the CDR3, the DNA is TGCGCCAGCAGCTTGGGAGCGAACACTGAAGCTTTCTTT.

The chain recombines TRBV5-1 with TRBJ1-5, with 7 bases lining up with TRBD1. The V gene end was trimmed by 0 bases and the J gene end by 3 bases; junction bases not matched to a gene: 3. This CDR3 spans 15 amino acids. Germline CDR1 reads SGHRS; CDR2 reads YFSETQ. CDR3 sequence (DNA): TGCGCCAGCAGCTTGGAGACAGGGCCCAATCAGCCCCAGCATTTT. Translation: CASSLETGPNQPQHF.

The V and J genes are TRBV14 and TRBJ2-6; TRBD1 matches 9 bases. Germline V gives CDR1 SGHDN, CDR2 FVKESK. The junction had 7 bases not matched to a gene; V was cut back by 3 bases and J by 4 bases. This CDR3 spans 17 amino acids. The chain's CDR3 is CASSQTTGGSGANVLTF. DNA of the CDR3: TGTGCCAGCAGCCAGACGACAGGGGGATCGGGGGCCAACGTCCTGACTTTC.

This clone showed up just once. J is TRBJ2-7 and V is TRBV6-5; tentative D call: TRBD2 (5 bases). Germline values: CDR1 MNHEY, CDR2 SVGAGI. V was trimmed by 0 bases and J by 0 bases, leaving 12 bases between them. This CDR3 has 16 residues. The CDR3 here is CASSYSGNHPSYEQYF. CDR3 in DNA: TGTGCCAGCAGTTACTCCGGGAACCATCCCTCCTACGAGCAGTACTTC.